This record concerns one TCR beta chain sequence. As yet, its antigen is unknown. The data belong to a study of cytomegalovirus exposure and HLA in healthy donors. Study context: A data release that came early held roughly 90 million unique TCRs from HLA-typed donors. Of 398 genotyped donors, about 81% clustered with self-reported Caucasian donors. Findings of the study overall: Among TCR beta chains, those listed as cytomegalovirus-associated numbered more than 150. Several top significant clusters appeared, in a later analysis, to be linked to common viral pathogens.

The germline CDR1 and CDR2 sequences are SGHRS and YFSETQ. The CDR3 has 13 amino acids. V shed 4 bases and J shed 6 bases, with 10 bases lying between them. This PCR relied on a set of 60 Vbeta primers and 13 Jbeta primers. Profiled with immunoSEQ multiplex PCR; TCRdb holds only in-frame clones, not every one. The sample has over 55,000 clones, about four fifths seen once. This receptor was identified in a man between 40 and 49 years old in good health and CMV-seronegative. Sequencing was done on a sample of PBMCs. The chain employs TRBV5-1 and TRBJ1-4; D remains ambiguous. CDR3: CASSPLNDEKLFF. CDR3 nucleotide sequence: TGCGCCAGCAGCCCTCTAAATGATGAAAAACTGTTTTTT.